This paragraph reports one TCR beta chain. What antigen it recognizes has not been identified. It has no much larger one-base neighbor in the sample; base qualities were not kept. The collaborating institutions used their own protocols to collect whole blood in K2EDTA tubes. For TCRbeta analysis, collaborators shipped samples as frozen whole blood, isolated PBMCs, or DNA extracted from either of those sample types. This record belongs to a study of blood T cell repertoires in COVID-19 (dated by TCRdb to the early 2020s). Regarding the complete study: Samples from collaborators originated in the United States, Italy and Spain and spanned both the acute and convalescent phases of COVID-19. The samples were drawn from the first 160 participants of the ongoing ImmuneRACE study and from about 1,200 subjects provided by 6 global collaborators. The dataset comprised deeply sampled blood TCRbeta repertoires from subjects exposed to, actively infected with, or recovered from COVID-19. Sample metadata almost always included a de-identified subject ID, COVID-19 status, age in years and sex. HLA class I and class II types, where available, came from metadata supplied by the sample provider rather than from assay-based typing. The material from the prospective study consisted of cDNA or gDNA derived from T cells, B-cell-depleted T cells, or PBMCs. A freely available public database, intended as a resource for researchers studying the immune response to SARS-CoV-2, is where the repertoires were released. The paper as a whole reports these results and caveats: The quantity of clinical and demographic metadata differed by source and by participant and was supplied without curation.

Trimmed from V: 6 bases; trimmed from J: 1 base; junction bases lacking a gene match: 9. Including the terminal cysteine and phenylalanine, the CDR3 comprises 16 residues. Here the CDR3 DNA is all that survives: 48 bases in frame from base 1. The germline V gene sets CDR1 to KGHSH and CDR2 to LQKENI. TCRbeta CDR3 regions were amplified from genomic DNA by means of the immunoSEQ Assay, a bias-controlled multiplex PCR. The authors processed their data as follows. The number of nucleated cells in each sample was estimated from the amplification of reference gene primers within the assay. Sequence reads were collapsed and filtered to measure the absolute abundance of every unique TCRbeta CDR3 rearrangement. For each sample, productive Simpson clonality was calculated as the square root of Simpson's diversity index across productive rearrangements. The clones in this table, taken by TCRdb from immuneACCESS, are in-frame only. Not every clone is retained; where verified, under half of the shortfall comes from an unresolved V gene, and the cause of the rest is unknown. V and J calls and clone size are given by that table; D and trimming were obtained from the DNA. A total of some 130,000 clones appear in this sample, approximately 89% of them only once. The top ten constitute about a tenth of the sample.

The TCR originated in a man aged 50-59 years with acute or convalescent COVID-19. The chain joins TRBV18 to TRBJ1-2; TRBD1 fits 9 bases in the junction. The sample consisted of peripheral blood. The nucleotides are TGTGCCAGCTCGCCTTTGACAGGGGGTCTTAACTATGGCTACACCTTC. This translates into CASSPLTGGLNYGYTF. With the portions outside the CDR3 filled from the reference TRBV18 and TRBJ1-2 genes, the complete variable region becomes NAGVMQNPRHLVRRRGQEARLRCSPMKGHSHVYWYRQLPEEGLKFMVYLQKENIIDESGMPKERFSAEFPKEGPSILRIQQVVRGDSAAYFCASSPLTGGLNYGYTFGSGTRLTVV.